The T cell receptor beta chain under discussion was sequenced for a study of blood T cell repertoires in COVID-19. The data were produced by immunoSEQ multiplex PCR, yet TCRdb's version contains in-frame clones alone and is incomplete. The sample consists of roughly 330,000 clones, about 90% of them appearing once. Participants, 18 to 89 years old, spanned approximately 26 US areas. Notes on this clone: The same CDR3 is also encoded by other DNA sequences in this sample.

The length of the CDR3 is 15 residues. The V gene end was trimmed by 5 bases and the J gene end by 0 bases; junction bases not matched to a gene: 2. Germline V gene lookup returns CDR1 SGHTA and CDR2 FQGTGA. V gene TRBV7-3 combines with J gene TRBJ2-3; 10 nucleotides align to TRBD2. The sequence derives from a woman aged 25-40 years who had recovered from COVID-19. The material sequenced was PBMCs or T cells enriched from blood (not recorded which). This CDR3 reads CASSQAGGSTDTQYF. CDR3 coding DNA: TGTGCCAGCAGCCAAGCGGGGGGGAGCACAGATACGCAGTATTTT.